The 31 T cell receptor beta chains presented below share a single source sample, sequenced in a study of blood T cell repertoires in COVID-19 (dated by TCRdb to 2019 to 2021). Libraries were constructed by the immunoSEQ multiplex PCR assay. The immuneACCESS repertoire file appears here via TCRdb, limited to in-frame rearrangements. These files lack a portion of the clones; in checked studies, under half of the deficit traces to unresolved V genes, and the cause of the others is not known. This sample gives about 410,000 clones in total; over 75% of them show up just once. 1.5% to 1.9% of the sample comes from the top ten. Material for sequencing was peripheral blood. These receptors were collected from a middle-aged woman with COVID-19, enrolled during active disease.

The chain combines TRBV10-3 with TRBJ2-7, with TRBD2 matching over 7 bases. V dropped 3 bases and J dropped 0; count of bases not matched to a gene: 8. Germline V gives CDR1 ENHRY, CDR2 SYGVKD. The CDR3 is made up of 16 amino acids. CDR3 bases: TGTGCCATCAGTGACGGAGCGGGACGCAGCTCCTACGAGCAGTACTTC. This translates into CAISDGAGRSSYEQYF.

The CDR3 spells CSVRPGDNSPLHF. As DNA, the CDR3 is TGCAGCGTCCGCCCCGGTGATAATTCACCCCTCCACTTT. This chain uses TRBV29-1 with TRBJ1-6; D unclear. The CDR3 spans 13 residues. Trimming removed 6 bases at V and 5 bases at J, with 11 bases between. CDR1 is SQVTM, CDR2 ANQGSEA, per germline.

The CDR3 region is CASTTIGNTIYF. In DNA form, the CDR3 reads TGTGCCAGCACGACAATTGGAAACACCATATATTTT. The V call is TRBV3-1 (or the pseudogene TRBV3-2), the J call TRBJ1-3; D is uncertain. Germline CDR1 is LGHDT and CDR2 is YNNKEL (reference sequence). V dropped 7 bases and J dropped 3 bases, with 7 bases sitting between them. The CDR3 length is 12 residues.

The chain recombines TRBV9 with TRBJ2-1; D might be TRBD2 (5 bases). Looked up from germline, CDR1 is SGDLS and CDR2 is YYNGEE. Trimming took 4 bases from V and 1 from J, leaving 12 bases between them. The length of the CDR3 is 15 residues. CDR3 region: CASSTVIASYNEQFF. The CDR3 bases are TGTGCCAGCAGCACGGTTATAGCGTCCTACAATGAGCAGTTCTTC.

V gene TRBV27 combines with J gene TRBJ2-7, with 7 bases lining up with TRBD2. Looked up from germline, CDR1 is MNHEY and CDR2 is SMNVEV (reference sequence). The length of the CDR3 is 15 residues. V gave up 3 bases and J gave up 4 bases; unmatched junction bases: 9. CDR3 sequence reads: CASSFAGDRRYEQYF. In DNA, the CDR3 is TGTGCCAGCAGTTTTGCGGGGGATAGGAGGTACGAGCAGTACTTC.

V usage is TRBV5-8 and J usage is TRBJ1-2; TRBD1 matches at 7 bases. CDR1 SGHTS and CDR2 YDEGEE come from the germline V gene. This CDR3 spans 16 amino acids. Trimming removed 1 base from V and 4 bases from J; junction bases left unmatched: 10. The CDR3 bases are TGTGCCAGCAGCTTGACGAGACAGGGCCGCATCTATGGCTACACCTTC. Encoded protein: CASSLTRQGRIYGYTF.

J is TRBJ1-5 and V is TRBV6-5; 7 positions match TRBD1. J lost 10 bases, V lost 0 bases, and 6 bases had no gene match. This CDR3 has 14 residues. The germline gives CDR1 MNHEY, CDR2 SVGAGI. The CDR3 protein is CASSYSEGAVPQHF. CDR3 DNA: TGTGCCAGCAGTTACTCTGAGGGGGCGGTCCCCCAGCATTTT.

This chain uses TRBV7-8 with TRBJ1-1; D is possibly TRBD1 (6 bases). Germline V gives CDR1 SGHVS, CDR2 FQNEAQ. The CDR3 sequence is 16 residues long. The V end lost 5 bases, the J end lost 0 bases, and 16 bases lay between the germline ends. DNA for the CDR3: TGTGCCAGCAGCCAGGGGCGGGGTTCGGTGAACACTGAAGCTTTCTTT. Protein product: CASSQGRGSVNTEAFF.

CDR3 amino acids: CASSLARDTQYF. In DNA form, the CDR3 reads TGTGCCAGCAGCTTAGCCCGAGATACGCAGTATTTT. The chain links TRBV7-2 to TRBJ2-3; D not certain. The germline gives CDR1 SGHTA, CDR2 FQGNSA. Trimming took off 0 bases at V and 5 bases at J, with 3 bases between the two ends. CDR3 size: 12 residues. Drawing the rest from reference TRBV7-2 and TRBJ2-3, the complete variable domain is GAGVSQSPSNKVTEKGKDVELRCDPISGHTALYWYRQSLGQGLEFLIYFQGNSAPDKSGLPSDRFSAERTGGSVSTLTIQRTQQEDSAVYLCASSLARDTQYFGPGTRLTVL.

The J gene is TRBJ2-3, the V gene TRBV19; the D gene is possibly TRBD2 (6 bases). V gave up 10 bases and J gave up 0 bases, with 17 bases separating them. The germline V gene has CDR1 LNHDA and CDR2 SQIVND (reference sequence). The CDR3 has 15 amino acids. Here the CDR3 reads CATQPSVSSTDTQYF. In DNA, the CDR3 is TGTGCCACCCAACCTAGCGTATCTAGCACAGATACGCAGTATTTT.

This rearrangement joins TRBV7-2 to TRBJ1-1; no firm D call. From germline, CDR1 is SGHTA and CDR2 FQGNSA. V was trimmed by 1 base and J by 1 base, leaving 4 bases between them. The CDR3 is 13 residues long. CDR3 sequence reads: CASSLDKNTEAFF. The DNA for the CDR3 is TGTGCCAGCAGCTTAGACAAGAACACTGAAGCTTTCTTT.

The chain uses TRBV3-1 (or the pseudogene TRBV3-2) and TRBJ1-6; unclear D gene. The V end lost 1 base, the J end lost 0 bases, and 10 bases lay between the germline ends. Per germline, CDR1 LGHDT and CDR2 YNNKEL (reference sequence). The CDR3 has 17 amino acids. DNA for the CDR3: TGTGCCAGCAGCCAAGGTTGGGAGAGCTCCTATAATTCACCCCTCCACTTT. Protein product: CASSQGWESSYNSPLHF.

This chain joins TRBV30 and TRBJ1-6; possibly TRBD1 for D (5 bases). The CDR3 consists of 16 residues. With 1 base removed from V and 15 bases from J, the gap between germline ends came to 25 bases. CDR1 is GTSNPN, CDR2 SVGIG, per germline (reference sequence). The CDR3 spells CAWSGGVRGPASGLHF. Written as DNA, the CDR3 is TGTGCCTGGAGTGGGGGGGTTAGGGGACCCGCTTCGGGCCTCCACTTT.

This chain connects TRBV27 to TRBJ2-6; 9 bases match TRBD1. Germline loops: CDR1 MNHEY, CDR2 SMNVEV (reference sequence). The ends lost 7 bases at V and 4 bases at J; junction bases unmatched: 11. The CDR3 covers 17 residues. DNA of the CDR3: TGTGCCAGCAATCCGGGACAGGGACTTTCCGGGGCCAACGTCCTGACTTTC. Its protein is CASNPGQGLSGANVLTF. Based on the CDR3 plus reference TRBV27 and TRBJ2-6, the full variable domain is EAQVTQNPRYLITVTGKKLTVTCSQNMNHEYMSWYRQDPGLGLRQIYYSMNVEVTDKGDVPEGYKVSRKEKRNFPLILESPSPNQTSLYFCASNPGQGLSGANVLTFGAGSRLTVL.

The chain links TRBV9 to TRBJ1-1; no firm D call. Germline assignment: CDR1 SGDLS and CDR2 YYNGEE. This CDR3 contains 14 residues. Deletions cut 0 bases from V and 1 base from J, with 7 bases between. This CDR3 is CASSVVAANTEAFF. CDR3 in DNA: TGTGCCAGCAGCGTAGTAGCAGCGAACACTGAAGCTTTCTTT.

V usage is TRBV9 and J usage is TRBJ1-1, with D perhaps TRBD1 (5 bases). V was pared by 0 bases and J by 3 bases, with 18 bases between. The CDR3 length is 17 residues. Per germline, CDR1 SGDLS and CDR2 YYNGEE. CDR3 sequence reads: CASSVGARAVEDTEAFF. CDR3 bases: TGTGCCAGCAGCGTAGGGGCCAGGGCCGTTGAGGACACTGAAGCTTTCTTT.

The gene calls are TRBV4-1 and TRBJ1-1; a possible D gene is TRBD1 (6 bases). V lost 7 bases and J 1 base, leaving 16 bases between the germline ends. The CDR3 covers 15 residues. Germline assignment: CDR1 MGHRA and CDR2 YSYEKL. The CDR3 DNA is TGCGCCAGCAAAACAACCGGGACACCGAACACTGAAGCTTTCTTT. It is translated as CASKTTGTPNTEAFF.

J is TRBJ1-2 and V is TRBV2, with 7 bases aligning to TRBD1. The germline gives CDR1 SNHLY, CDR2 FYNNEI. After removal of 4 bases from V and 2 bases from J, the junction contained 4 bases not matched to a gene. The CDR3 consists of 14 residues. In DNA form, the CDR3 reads TGTGCCAGCAGTGGACAGGGACCCAACTATGGCTACACCTTC. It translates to CASSGQGPNYGYTF.

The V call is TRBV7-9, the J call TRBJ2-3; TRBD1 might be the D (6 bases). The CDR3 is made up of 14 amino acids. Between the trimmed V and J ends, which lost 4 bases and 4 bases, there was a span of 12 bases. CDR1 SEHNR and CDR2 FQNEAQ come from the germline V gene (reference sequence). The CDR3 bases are TGTGCCAGCAGCTCCTCCACAGGGCCAGATACGCAGTATTTT. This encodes CASSSSTGPDTQYF.

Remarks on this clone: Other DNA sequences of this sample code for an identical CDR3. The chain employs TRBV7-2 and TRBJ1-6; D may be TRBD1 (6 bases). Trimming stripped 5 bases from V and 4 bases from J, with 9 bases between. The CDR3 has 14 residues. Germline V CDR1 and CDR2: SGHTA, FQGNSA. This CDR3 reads CASSLQGYNSPLHF. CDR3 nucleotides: TGTGCCAGCAGCCTACAGGGATATAATTCACCCCTCCACTTT.

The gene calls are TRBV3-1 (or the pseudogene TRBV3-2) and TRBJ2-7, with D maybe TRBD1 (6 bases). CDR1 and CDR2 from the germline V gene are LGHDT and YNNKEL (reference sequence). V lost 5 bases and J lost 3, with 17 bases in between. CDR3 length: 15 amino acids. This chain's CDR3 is CASSSSGHPFYEQYF. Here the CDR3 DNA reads TGTGCCAGCAGCTCCTCGGGACACCCTTTCTACGAGCAGTACTTC.

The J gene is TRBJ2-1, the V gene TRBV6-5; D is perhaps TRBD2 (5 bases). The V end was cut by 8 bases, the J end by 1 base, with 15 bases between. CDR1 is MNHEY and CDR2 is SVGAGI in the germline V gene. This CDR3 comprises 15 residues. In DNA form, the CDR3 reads TGTGCCAGCCATGTAGCGAGCAGATCCTACAATGAGCAGTTCTTC. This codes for CASHVASRSYNEQFF.

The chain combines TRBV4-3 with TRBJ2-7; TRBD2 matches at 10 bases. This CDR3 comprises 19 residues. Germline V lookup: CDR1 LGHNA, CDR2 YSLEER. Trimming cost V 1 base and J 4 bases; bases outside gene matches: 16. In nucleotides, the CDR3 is TGCGCCAGCAGCCAAGTCACGGGACTAGCGCAACGGAGCTCGTACGAGCAGTACTTC. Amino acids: CASSQVTGLAQRSSYEQYF.

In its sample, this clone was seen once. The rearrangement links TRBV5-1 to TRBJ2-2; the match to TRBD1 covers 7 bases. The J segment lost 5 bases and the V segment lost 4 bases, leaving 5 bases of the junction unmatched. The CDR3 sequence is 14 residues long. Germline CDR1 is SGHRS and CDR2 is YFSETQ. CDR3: CASSQTGSTGELFF. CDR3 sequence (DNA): TGCGCCAGCAGCCAGACAGGGAGTACCGGGGAGCTGTTTTTT. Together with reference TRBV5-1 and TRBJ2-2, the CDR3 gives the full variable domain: KAGVTQTPRYLIKTRGQQVTLSCSPISGHRSVSWYQQTPGQGLQFLFEYFSETQRNKGNFPGRFSGRQFSNSRSEMNVSTLELGDSALYLCASSQTGSTGELFFGEGSRLTVL.

CDR3 in DNA: TGTGCCAGCAGTGCTCGACAGGGTAGGACTGGGGCCAACGTCCTGACTTTC. Amino acid sequence: CASSARQGRTGANVLTF. The V call is TRBV6-1, the J call TRBJ2-6; 7 bases map to TRBD1. With V trimmed by 4 bases and J by 2 bases, 8 bases remained unmatched. Per germline, CDR1 MNHNS and CDR2 SASEGT. This CDR3 comprises 17 residues.

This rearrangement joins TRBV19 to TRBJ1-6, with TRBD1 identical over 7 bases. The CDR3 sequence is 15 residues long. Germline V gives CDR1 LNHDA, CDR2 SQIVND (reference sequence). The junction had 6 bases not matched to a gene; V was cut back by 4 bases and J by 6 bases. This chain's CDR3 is CASSRPGTANSPLHF. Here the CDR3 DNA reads TGTGCCAGTAGTAGGCCCGGGACAGCTAATTCACCCCTCCACTTT.

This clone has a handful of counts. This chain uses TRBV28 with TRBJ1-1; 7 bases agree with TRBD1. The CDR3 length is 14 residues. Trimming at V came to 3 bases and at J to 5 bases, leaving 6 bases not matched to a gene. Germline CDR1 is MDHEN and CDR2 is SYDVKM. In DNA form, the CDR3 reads TGTGCCAGCAGTTTCCCCGGACAGGTGACTGAAGCTTTCTTT. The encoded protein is CASSFPGQVTEAFF.

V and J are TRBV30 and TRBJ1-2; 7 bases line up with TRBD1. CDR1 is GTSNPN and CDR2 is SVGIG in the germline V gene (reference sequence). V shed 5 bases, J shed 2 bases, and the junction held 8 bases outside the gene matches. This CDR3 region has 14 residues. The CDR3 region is CAWGPLDRNYGYTF. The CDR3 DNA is TGTGCCTGGGGGCCCCTGGACAGGAACTATGGCTACACCTTC.

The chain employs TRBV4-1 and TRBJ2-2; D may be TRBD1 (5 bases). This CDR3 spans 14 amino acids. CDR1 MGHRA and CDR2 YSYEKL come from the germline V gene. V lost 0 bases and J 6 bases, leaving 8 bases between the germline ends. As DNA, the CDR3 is TGCGCCAGCAGCCAAGACAGGGTCCCCGGGGAGCTGTTTTTT. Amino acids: CASSQDRVPGELFF.

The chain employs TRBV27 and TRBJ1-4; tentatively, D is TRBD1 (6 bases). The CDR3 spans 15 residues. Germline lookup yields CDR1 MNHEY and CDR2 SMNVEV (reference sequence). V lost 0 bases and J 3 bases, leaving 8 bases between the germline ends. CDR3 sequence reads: CASSLSPGANEKLFF. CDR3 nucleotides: TGTGCCAGCAGTTTATCCCCAGGGGCTAATGAAAAACTGTTTTTT.

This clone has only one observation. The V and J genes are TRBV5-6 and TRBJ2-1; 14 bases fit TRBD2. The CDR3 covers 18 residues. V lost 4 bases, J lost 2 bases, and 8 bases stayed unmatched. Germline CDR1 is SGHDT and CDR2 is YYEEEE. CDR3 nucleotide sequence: TGTGCCAGCAGCCAAGGACTAGCGGGAGGCTCCGCCTACAATGAGCAGTTCTTC. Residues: CASSQGLAGGSAYNEQFF.